Following are 27 T cell receptor beta chains from one sample sequenced in a study of yellow fever vaccine responses in identical twins. A single record per CDR3 protein comes from TCRdb applying MiXCR to the RT-PCR reads. The profile shows about 9,000 distinct CDR3 sequences, 65% to 85% of them singletons. Source: T cells from blood (PBMCs), unsorted or a sorted subset (not recorded which), taken before or after yellow fever vaccination (not recorded which). Source of these receptors: a woman aged 18-30 years who received the yellow fever vaccine.

The chain recombines TRBV2 with TRBJ2-7; no definite D call. Trimming cost V 10 bases and J 1 base, with 20 bases left between them. The germline V gene has CDR1 SNHLY and CDR2 FYNNEI. The CDR3 loop spans 15 amino acids. The CDR3 sequence: CATPPPGRVSYEQYV. The CDR3, as DNA: TGTGCCACCCCACCCCCCGGCCGAGTTTCCTACGAGCAGTACGTC.

With respect to this clonotype: Germline and junction disagree at one end, which may indicate a read error. The J gene is TRBJ2-1, the V gene TRBV11-1; TRBD2 agrees at 7 bases. The CDR3 contains 15 residues. CDR1 is SGHAT and CDR2 is FQDESV in the germline V gene (reference sequence). CDR3 bases: TGCGCCAGCAGCCTAAGGCAAGCGGGGATAAATGAGCAGTTCTTC. Translated: CASSLRQAGINEQFF. The variable domain in full, with the rest retrieved from reference TRBV11-1 and TRBJ2-1, is EAEVAQSPRYKITEKSQAVAFWCDPISGHATLYWYRQILGQGPELLVQFQDESVVDDSQLPKDRFSAERLKGVDSTLKIQPAELGDSAMYLCASSLRQAGINEQFFGPGTRLTVL.

The chain has TRBV10-3 and TRBJ2-3, with 10 bases that match TRBD2. Losses at the gene ends were 7 bases for V and 1 base for J; bases not matched to a gene: 5. Germline lookup yields CDR1 ENHRY and CDR2 SYGVKD. The CDR3 loop spans 15 amino acids. The CDR3 here is CAIKDTSGGTDTQYF. CDR3 nucleotide sequence: TGTGCCATCAAAGATACTAGCGGGGGCACAGATACGCAGTATTTT.

V is TRBV13 and J is TRBJ2-1, with a tentative D call TRBD1 (6 bases). V gave up 3 bases and J gave up 4 bases, with 13 bases separating them. Per the germline V gene, CDR1 is PRHDT and CDR2 is FYEKMQ (reference sequence). The CDR3 has 15 residues. The CDR3 sequence is CASSLMARGYNEQFF. CDR3 bases: TGTGCCAGCAGCTTGATGGCCAGGGGTTACAATGAGCAGTTCTTC.

The chain combines TRBV18 with TRBJ2-7, with TRBD2 matching 11 bases. The CDR3 covers 15 residues. The J segment lost 6 bases and the V segment lost 5 bases, leaving 9 bases of the junction unmatched. Germline V gene data show CDR1 as KGHSH and CDR2 as LQKENI. CDR3 in DNA: TGTGCCAGCTCATTCACTAGCGGGGGTTTCGCCGAGCAGTACGTC. It translates to CASSFTSGGFAEQYV.

This clonotype was counted only a few times. The chain employs TRBV27 and TRBJ1-1; D gene ambiguous. CDR3 size: 12 residues. Per the germline V gene, CDR1 is MNHEY and CDR2 is SMNVEV (reference sequence). V gave up 7 bases and J gave up 4 bases, with 10 bases separating them. CDR3 amino acids: CASTPLGTEAFF. The CDR3 nucleotides are TGTGCCAGCACACCCCTAGGCACTGAAGCTTTCTTT.

The CDR3 protein is CASSLPGGRADVTQYF. The CDR3 nucleotides are TGTGCCAGCAGCCTCCCTGGCGGGAGGGCCGATGTGACCCAGTACTTC. The rearrangement uses TRBV7-9 and TRBJ2-5, with TRBD2 identical over 9 bases. The CDR3 spans 16 residues. V dropped 5 bases and J dropped 7; count of bases not matched to a gene: 14. Looked up from germline, CDR1 is SEHNR and CDR2 is FQNEAQ (reference sequence).

This chain connects TRBV7-9 to TRBJ2-7; unclear D gene. V dropped 5 bases and J dropped 2 bases, with 7 bases sitting between them. Germline CDR1 and CDR2: SEHNR and FQNEAQ (reference sequence). The CDR3 is 12 residues long. The CDR3 region is CASSPAAYEQYF. CDR3 sequence (DNA): TGTGCCAGCAGCCCCGCAGCCTACGAGCAGTACTTC.

The V gene is TRBV10-3, the J gene TRBJ1-2; maybe TRBD1 (6 bases). The germline gives CDR1 ENHRY, CDR2 SYGVKD. The CDR3 covers 14 residues. The V end was cut by 2 bases, the J end by 5 bases, with 12 bases between. This CDR3 reads CAISETGTMYGYTF. The CDR3 DNA sequence: TGTGCCATCAGTGAGACAGGGACAATGTATGGCTACACCTTC.

The V and J genes are TRBV15 and TRBJ1-2; maybe TRBD1 (6 bases). Looked up from germline, CDR1 is LNHNV and CDR2 is YYDKDF (reference sequence). The CDR3 runs 14 residues. V was pared by 0 bases and J by 7 bases, with 12 bases between. CDR3 loop: CATSRDQNRVGYTF. The CDR3 DNA sequence: TGTGCCACCAGCAGAGACCAAAACAGGGTTGGCTACACCTTC. The complete variable domain, with remaining parts taken from reference TRBV15 and TRBJ1-2, reads DAMVIQNPRYQVTQFGKPVTLSCSQTLNHNVMYWYQQKSSQAPKLLFHYYDKDFNNEADTPDNFQSRRPNTSFCFLDIRSPGLGDTAMYLCATSRDQNRVGYTFGSGTRLTVV.

This clonotype occurred a few times. This chain uses TRBV4-3 with TRBJ2-7; D not certain. Germline V lookup: CDR1 LGHNA, CDR2 YSLEER. CDR3 length: 13 amino acids. The ends were cut back, 3 bases at V and 2 bases at J, with 8 bases in the middle. CDR3 protein: CASSHGPAYEQYF. DNA of the CDR3: TGCGCCAGCAGCCATGGTCCAGCCTACGAGCAGTACTTC.

V is TRBV11-3 and J is TRBJ2-2; no definite D call. The germline gives CDR1 SGHNT, CDR2 YENEEA. Trimming removed 3 bases from V and 5 bases from J, with 4 bases in between. The CDR3 contains 12 residues. The CDR3 reads CASSFGTGELFF. Written as DNA, the CDR3 is TGTGCCAGCAGCTTTGGAACCGGGGAGCTGTTTTTT.

This rearrangement joins TRBV10-3 to TRBJ1-2, with a weak D call TRBD1 (5 bases). CDR1 is ENHRY, CDR2 SYGVKD, per germline. There are 17 residues in the CDR3. Trimming cost V 2 bases and J 4 bases, with 20 bases left between them. The DNA for the CDR3 is TGTGCCATCAGTGAGCCCACAGGAGGGCAGTCCTCCTATGGCTACACCTTC. The encoded protein is CAISEPTGGQSSYGYTF.

The chain recombines TRBV29-1 with TRBJ1-4; D is unresolved. V lost 4 bases to trimming and J lost 4 bases, with 10 bases between them. Germline loops: CDR1 SQVTM, CDR2 ANQGSEA. The CDR3 is 13 amino acids. The DNA for the CDR3 is TGCAGCGTTGCGTCGGGATTTAATGAAAAACTGTTTTTT. The encoded protein is CSVASGFNEKLFF.

The chain carries TRBV20-1 and TRBJ2-1; the match to TRBD2 covers 12 bases. Germline lookup yields CDR1 DFQATT and CDR2 SNEGSKA (reference sequence). V was clipped by 3 bases and J by 4 bases; unmatched bases: 10. The CDR3 consists of 17 residues. DNA of the CDR3: TGCAGTGCTAGGGAATCCGGGACTAGCGGGCTGTACAATGAGCAGTTCTTC. Amino acid sequence: CSARESGTSGLYNEQFF.

The rearrangement links TRBV6-5 to TRBJ1-5; D not resolved. Trimming cost V 2 bases and J 9 bases, with 14 bases left between them. CDR1 is MNHEY, CDR2 SVGAGI, per germline. The CDR3 has 14 amino acids. CDR3: CASSYIGVAGPQHF. As DNA, the CDR3 is TGTGCCAGCAGTTACATCGGGGTGGCGGGGCCCCAGCATTTT.

This chain connects TRBV7-9 to TRBJ2-7; possible D gene TRBD1, 6 bases. The CDR3 sequence is 14 residues long. Trimming stripped 5 bases from V and 7 bases from J, with 18 bases between. Per the germline V gene, CDR1 is SEHNR and CDR2 is FQNEAQ (reference sequence). Written as DNA, the CDR3 is TGTGCCAGCAGCGCATCGGGACACAGTTTGGAGCAGTACTTC. It is translated as CASSASGHSLEQYF. Variable domain in full (rest from reference TRBV7-9 and TRBJ2-7): DTGVSQNPRHKITKRGQNVTFRCDPISEHNRLYWYRQTLGQGPEFLTYFQNEAQLEKSRLLSDRFSAERPKGSFSTLEIQRTEQGDSAMYLCASSASGHSLEQYFGPGTRLTVT.

This chain joins TRBV4-1 and TRBJ1-1, with TRBD1 matching 8 bases. After removal of 4 bases from V and 2 bases from J, the junction contained 12 bases not matched to a gene. This CDR3 has 17 residues. Germline V lookup: CDR1 MGHRA, CDR2 YSYEKL. This chain's CDR3 is CASSPYYTGTGNTEAFF. The CDR3 DNA is TGCGCCAGCAGCCCATATTACACCGGGACAGGCAACACTGAAGCTTTCTTT.

The chain couples TRBV12-3 or TRBV12-4 to TRBJ1-5, with a weak D call TRBD1 (5 bases). The CDR3 is made up of 14 amino acids. Between the trimmed V and J ends, which lost 6 bases and 2 bases, there was a span of 11 bases. CDR3: CASRNQGGNQPQHF. The CDR3 DNA is TGTGCCAGCAGAAACCAGGGAGGCAATCAGCCCCAGCATTTT.

This clonotype has only one observation. V and J are TRBV19 and TRBJ1-1, with a weak D call TRBD1 (5 bases). The germline CDR1 and CDR2 sequences are LNHDA and SQIVND (reference sequence). This CDR3 has 11 amino acids. The V end was cut by 7 bases, the J end by 3 bases, with 6 bases between. The CDR3: CASIGDTEAFF. Here the CDR3 DNA reads TGTGCCAGTATAGGGGACACTGAAGCTTTCTTT.

This clonotype was seen a single time. This chain uses TRBV27 with TRBJ2-1; 9 bases are a match to TRBD2. This CDR3 has 15 residues. V lost 2 bases to trimming and J lost 8 bases; unmatched junction nucleotides: 7. Germline loops: CDR1 MNHEY, CDR2 SMNVEV (reference sequence). CDR3 loop: CASSLGPAGGDEQFF. CDR3 nucleotides: TGTGCCAGCAGTTTAGGGCCAGCGGGAGGAGATGAGCAGTTCTTC.

The V call is TRBV2, the J call TRBJ2-1, with D possibly TRBD2 on 6 matching bases. The V end was cut by 1 base, the J end by 13 bases, with 11 bases between. Germline lookup yields CDR1 SNHLY and CDR2 FYNNEI. This CDR3 is 12 amino acids long. The CDR3: CASSEGAGLQFF. CDR3 nucleotide sequence: TGTGCCAGCAGTGAAGGGGCGGGACTCCAGTTCTTC.

The rearrangement uses TRBV15 and TRBJ2-1, with no clear D. V shed 5 bases and J shed 7 bases, with 9 bases lying between them. CDR1 and CDR2 (germline): LNHNV, YYDKDF (reference sequence). The CDR3 totals 12 residues. CDR3 amino acids: CATSGLGNEQFF. CDR3 nucleotides: TGTGCCACCAGCGGGCTCGGTAATGAGCAGTTCTTC.

The genes are TRBV5-1 and TRBJ1-1, with TRBD1 matching 7 bases. Germline CDR1 SGHRS, CDR2 YFSETQ. Unmatched junction bases numbered 9, after V lost 4 bases and J lost 3 bases. The CDR3 spans 15 residues. CDR3 in amino acids: CASSIGQAVDTEAFF. In DNA form, the CDR3 reads TGCGCCAGCAGCATAGGACAGGCGGTGGACACTGAAGCTTTCTTT.

This rearrangement joins TRBV29-1 to TRBJ2-1, with D perhaps given as TRBD1 or TRBD2 (6 bases each). Looked up from germline, CDR1 is SQVTM and CDR2 is ANQGSEA. Trimming shortened V by 3 bases and J by 8 bases, and 11 bases separated the two germline ends. CDR3 length equals 12 residues. This chain's CDR3 is CSVEEGGYEQFF. CDR3 sequence (DNA): TGCAGCGTTGAGGAGGGGGGATATGAGCAGTTCTTC.

This clonotype was seen only once. This sequence joins TRBV7-3 and TRBJ2-2; the match to TRBD2 covers 9 bases. The CDR3 sequence is 15 residues long. The V and J ends lost 0 bases and 5 bases, in that order; junction bases with no gene match: 1. Germline assignment: CDR1 SGHTA and CDR2 FQGTGA. The CDR3 sequence: CASSLTSGRTGELFF. CDR3 bases: TGTGCCAGCAGCTTAACTAGCGGGAGAACCGGGGAGCTGTTTTTT. The whole variable domain, filled in from reference TRBV7-3 and TRBJ2-2, reads GAGVSQTPSNKVTEKGKYVELRCDPISGHTALYWYRQSLGQGPEFLIYFQGTGAADDSGLPNDRFFAVRPEGSVSTLKIQRTERGDSAVYLCASSLTSGRTGELFFGEGSRLTVL.

The chain recombines TRBV7-6 with TRBJ2-1; 9 bases map to TRBD2. This CDR3 spans 15 amino acids. The J segment lost 7 bases and the V segment lost 1 base, leaving 5 bases of the junction unmatched. The germline V gene has CDR1 SGHVS and CDR2 FNYEAQ. Here the CDR3 reads CASSLVWAGGNEQFF. DNA for the CDR3: TGTGCCAGCAGCTTAGTTTGGGCGGGAGGGAATGAGCAGTTCTTC.